This TCR beta chain was retrieved from a study of spatial heterogeneity in lung cancer. Study in general: The cohort: approximately 66 early-stage, untreated non-small cell lung cancer patients.

TCRdb re-derived calls from the 5' RACE reads in MiXCR, one entry per CDR3 protein. The table records about 110,000 distinct CDR3 sequences, under 14% of them present only once. Noted time point: blood at routine non-recurrence follow-up after resection. Researchers sequenced whole RNA taken from tumor, nontumor lung or frozen PBMC without sorting. This clonotype showed up many times. In germline, CDR1 is MNHEY, CDR2 SMNVEV (reference sequence). The CDR3 has 13 residues. The V and J ends lost 2 bases and 5 bases respectively, with 8 bases between them. J is TRBJ2-3 and V is TRBV27, with TRBD1 as a possible D gene (7 bases). This specimen was PBMCs, taken at follow-up. This sequence originates from a female donor with early-stage non-small cell lung cancer. Here the CDR3 reads CASSLQGGDTQYF. CDR3 DNA sequence: TGTGCCAGCAGTTTACAGGGGGGAGATACGCAGTATTTT.